The rows below give T cell receptor beta chains drawn from one sample of a study of T cell repertoires in cytomegalovirus infection. Each CDR3 protein gets one entry after TCRdb re-called the reads with MiXCR. The profile shows some 200,000 distinct CDR3 sequences, roughly 20% of them singletons. The sequencing input was PBMCs. The origin of the receptors is a human donor in good health (CMV status not recorded). Some clones in this sample may be carry-over from other donors' samples. Both conserved end residues are part of each CDR3.

v_gene	len	CDR3aa
TRBV19	15	CASSPKRTGRETQYF
TRBV7-9	15	CASSSHVYEPYEQYF
TRBV6-1	17	CASSEAGGSISYNEQFF
TRBV10-3	11	CAISTGHEAFF
TRBV12-3/TRBV12-4	12	CASRNQGGGYTF
TRBV20-1	15	CSAASWGQGGYEQYF
TRBV9	15	CASSTPGGSVNEQFF
TRBV5-1	12	CASSLSGQAQYF
TRBV7-9	16	CASSLNRGLFFYEQFF
TRBV30	15	CAWNAGTTRTDTQYF
TRBV20-1	12	CSARPGGETQYF
TRBV28	20	CASSLWETSGRARSYNEQFF
TRBV19	14	CASSIRTDYNEQFF
TRBV12-3/TRBV12-4	15	CASSPSRAFTDTQYF
TRBV14	13	CASSQTLYEKLFF
TRBV20-1	15	CSARDASGKAYEQYF
TRBV14	14	CASSRLAGTDTQYF
TRBV4-1	17	CASSQDGTSLAKNIQYF
TRBV12-3/TRBV12-4	15	CASSFDRGFYNEQFF
TRBV7-3	19	CASSLTLGTGSLMNTEAFF
TRBV7-8	14	CASSFPDTRETQYF
TRBV7-8	15	CASSSFDVGILTQYF
TRBV5-4	15	CASSPGTGGNTEAFF
TRBV11-3	14	CASRLYRGEETQYF
TRBV20-1	15	CSARSSGSSYNEQFF
TRBV5-1	16	CASSLAGGAGAEEQYF
TRBV28	13	CASRRTGANEQFF
TRBV4-2	16	CASSQRAGDSGYEQYF
TRBV7-9	17	CASSLDFTRGPVVGYTF
TRBV7-2	14	CASSPGLTYNEQFF
TRBV29-1	12	CSAVLARYEQFF
TRBV7-3	14	CASSPLRVVDGYTF
TRBV20-1	14	CSARVVRGLNEQFF
TRBV27	15	CASSTQGAANEKLFF
TRBV12-3/TRBV12-4	12	CASSPLLREAFF
TRBV7-3	15	CASSSRGGFTDTQYF
TRBV10-3	13	CAISEPPDQPQHF
TRBV24-1	16	CATSDRLGSAYNEQFF
TRBV7-9	14	CASRRKTGLDEAFF
TRBV28	13	CASRTGQFYEQYF
TRBV19	15	CASSMTSGGTDTQYF
TRBV7-8	14	CASSLQGENTEAFF
TRBV19	15	CASSRHGSEVGTIYF
TRBV27	13	CASSSIDGNTIYF
TRBV19	14	CASSRVTQNTEAFF
TRBV5-5	15	CASSWGSGRDETQYF